The 30 T cell receptor beta chains below were found in one sample sequenced in a study of T cell changes during pregnancy in multiple sclerosis. Repertoires were generated with immunoSEQ multiplex PCR, while TCRdb's copy carries only in-frame clones and drops some. The sample consists of about 42,000 clones, about 89% of them appearing once. The sample consisted of CD4+ T cells from peripheral blood mononuclear cells, taken before pregnancy. The receptors were gathered from a female donor with multiple sclerosis, enrolled in a pregnancy study.

V gene TRBV13 combines with J gene TRBJ1-1, with 9 bases fitting TRBD1. The CDR3 contains 17 residues. Trimming cost V 5 bases and J 2 bases; bases outside gene matches: 12. The V gene's germline CDR1 is PRHDT and CDR2 FYEKMQ (reference sequence). CDR3 sequence (DNA): TGTGCCAGCAGCCCTAGGTCCGGGACAGGGTTTAACACTGAAGCTTTCTTT. It yields the protein CASSPRSGTGFNTEAFF.

This sequence joins TRBV5-6 and TRBJ1-6; no clear D gene. The CDR3 is 16 amino acids. CDR1 and CDR2 (germline): SGHDT, YYEEEE. Trimming stripped 5 bases from V and 0 bases from J, with 12 bases between. The CDR3 DNA follows: TGTGCCAGCAGTTTCAGGATTAACTCCTATAATTCACCCCTCCACTTT. Translation: CASSFRINSYNSPLHF. Variable domain in full (rest from reference TRBV5-6 and TRBJ1-6): DAGVTQSPTHLIKTRGQQVTLRCSPKSGHDTVSWYQQALGQGPQFIFQYYEEEERQRGNFPDRFSGHQFPNYSSELNVNALLLGDSALYLCASSFRINSYNSPLHFGNGTRLTVT.

The gene calls are TRBV2 and TRBJ1-2; D call uncertain. V was trimmed by 11 bases and J by 6 bases, leaving 7 bases between them. The CDR3 is made up of 9 amino acids. CDR1 is SNHLY, CDR2 FYNNEI, per germline. Here the CDR3 reads CASRDGYTF. The CDR3 bases are TGTGCCTCTCGGGATGGCTACACCTTC.

This chain connects TRBV9 to TRBJ1-4, with TRBD1 identical over 9 bases. J lost 4 bases, V lost 2 bases, and 15 bases had no gene match. Germline V gene sequence: CDR1 SGDLS, CDR2 YYNGEE. CDR3 length: 19 amino acids. CDR3 DNA: TGTGCCAGCAGCGTTGCACAGGGGGCTATGTCCCCGCGTAATGAAAAACTGTTTTTT. Translating it yields CASSVAQGAMSPRNEKLFF.

The V and J genes are TRBV6-5 and TRBJ1-5; D might be TRBD1 (5 bases). V lost 2 bases and J 1 base, leaving 9 bases between the germline ends. The CDR3 has 15 amino acids. Germline V gene sequence: CDR1 MNHEY, CDR2 SVGAGI. The CDR3 DNA reads TGTGCCAGCAGTTACGTCCCAGGGAGCAATCAGCCCCAGCATTTT. Protein sequence: CASSYVPGSNQPQHF.

The CDR3 loop reads CASSDPLGVYTGELFF. In DNA form, the CDR3 reads TGTGCCAGCAGCGATCCCCTCGGGGTCTACACCGGGGAGCTGTTTTTT. J is TRBJ2-2 and V is TRBV5-6; the D gene is possibly TRBD2 (5 bases). This CDR3 is 16 amino acids long. In germline, CDR1 is SGHDT, CDR2 YYEEEE. The ends were cut back, 4 bases at V and 3 bases at J, with 16 bases in the middle.

The chain recombines TRBV10-3 with TRBJ2-7; 10 bases are shared with TRBD1. Germline V gene lookup returns CDR1 ENHRY and CDR2 SYGVKD. Trimming removed 0 bases from V and 5 bases from J; junction bases left unmatched: 13. This CDR3 has 18 amino acids. Here the CDR3 reads CAISESKGGGTGVHEQYF. CDR3 DNA sequence: TGTGCCATCAGTGAGTCTAAGGGGGGCGGGACAGGGGTCCACGAGCAGTACTTC.

V gene TRBV7-9 combines with J gene TRBJ1-5; weak D call: TRBD1 (6 bases). Germline CDR1 is SEHNR and CDR2 is FQNEAQ (reference sequence). The V end lost 5 bases, the J end lost 4 bases, and 18 bases lay between the germline ends. This CDR3 region has 16 residues. The CDR3 nucleotides are TGTGCCAGCAGCCAGACAGGTCCGTGGGGTAATCAGCCCCAGCATTTT. Its protein product is CASSQTGPWGNQPQHF.

V gene TRBV18 combines with J gene TRBJ2-7, with 7 nucleotides matching TRBD1. V lost 5 bases and J lost 3; bases outside the gene matches: 10. The CDR3 length is 15 residues. CDR1 is KGHSH and CDR2 is LQKENI in the germline V gene. CDR3 loop: CASSERTGTVYEQYF. CDR3 bases: TGTGCCAGCTCAGAGAGGACAGGAACTGTCTACGAGCAGTACTTC.

This clone has a single count. The chain is built from TRBV7-9 and TRBJ1-2; tentatively, D is TRBD1 (5 bases). Per germline, CDR1 SEHNR and CDR2 FQNEAQ (reference sequence). Trimming shortened V by 0 bases and J by 2 bases, and 13 bases separated the two germline ends. The CDR3 spans 16 residues. CDR3 sequence reads: CASSLAIEQANYGYTF. CDR3 nucleotides: TGTGCCAGCAGCTTAGCGATTGAACAGGCAAACTATGGCTACACCTTC.

The genes are TRBV4-3 and TRBJ1-2; 11 bases align to TRBD1. The germline CDR1 and CDR2 sequences are LGHNA and YSLEER. Losses at the gene ends were 3 bases for V and 7 bases for J; bases not matched to a gene: 7. The CDR3 is 15 residues long. CDR3 residues: CASSHGQGAVGGYTF. The CDR3 DNA follows: TGCGCCAGCAGCCACGGACAGGGGGCGGTTGGTGGCTACACCTTC.

The chain links TRBV9 to TRBJ1-1; D remains unclear. Germline lookup yields CDR1 SGDLS and CDR2 YYNGEE. The CDR3 sequence is 13 residues long. Deletions cut 3 bases from V and 0 bases from J, with 6 bases between. CDR3 residues: CASSASLNTEAFF. The CDR3 region has the DNA TGTGCCAGCAGCGCTTCTTTGAACACTGAAGCTTTCTTT.

This rearrangement joins TRBV19 to TRBJ2-5; 9 bases line up with TRBD1. J lost 2 bases, V lost 4 bases, and 5 bases had no gene match. The length of the CDR3 is 15 residues. Germline lookup yields CDR1 LNHDA and CDR2 SQIVND (reference sequence). The CDR3 loop is CASSNPGQGQETQYF. DNA for the CDR3: TGTGCCAGTAGTAACCCGGGACAGGGACAAGAGACCCAGTACTTC.

The chain couples TRBV6-1 to TRBJ1-2; 7 bases are shared with TRBD1. CDR1 MNHNS and CDR2 SASEGT come from the germline V gene. The ends lost 4 bases at V and 4 bases at J; junction bases unmatched: 6. This CDR3 contains 14 residues. The CDR3 loop is CASSVRGQTYGYTF. The DNA of the CDR3 is TGTGCCAGCAGTGTACGGGGACAGACCTATGGCTACACCTTC.

Notes on this clone: At one boundary the junction diverges from the germline segment, which might be a read error. This chain uses TRBV19 with TRBJ2-3, with 9 bases matching TRBD1. The V gene's germline CDR1 is LNHDA and CDR2 SQIVND (reference sequence). CDR3 size: 13 residues. For the CDR3, the DNA is TGTGCCAGTAGTACAGGAGGACAGGGGCCTTTAGGTTTT. Translating it yields CASSTGGQGPLGF.

The chain links TRBV19 to TRBJ1-4, with D hard to call. Germline CDR1 is LNHDA and CDR2 is SQIVND (reference sequence). The germline V and J ends were trimmed by 6 bases and 8 bases, with 16 bases remaining between them. This CDR3 has 14 residues. CDR3 region: CASSQPPNREKLFF. CDR3 DNA: TGTGCCAGTAGCCAACCCCCCAATCGGGAAAAACTGTTTTTT.

The J gene is TRBJ2-4, the V gene TRBV7-3, with no clear D. The CDR3 is 15 residues long. Looked up from germline, CDR1 is SGHTA and CDR2 is FQGTGA. Trimming took off 8 bases at V and 6 bases at J, with 20 bases between the two ends. The CDR3 sequence: CASSPAPSSTNIQYF. The CDR3 DNA reads TGTGCCAGCTCTCCGGCCCCTAGTTCCACAAACATTCAGTACTTC.

This clone was detected only once. This rearrangement joins TRBV7-3 to TRBJ2-1; D might be TRBD1 (5 bases). V was cut by 5 bases and J by 7 bases, with 12 bases left in between. Germline V gene data show CDR1 as SGHTA and CDR2 as FQGTGA. This CDR3 comprises 13 residues. The CDR3 loop reads CASSGPNRNEQFF. The CDR3, as DNA: TGTGCCAGCAGCGGCCCTAACAGGAATGAGCAGTTCTTC.

The chain uses TRBV7-8 and TRBJ2-3; 11 bases align to TRBD2. CDR1 is SGHVS, CDR2 FQNEAQ, per germline. With 6 bases clipped from V and 5 bases from J, the junction kept 7 bases outside the gene matches. The CDR3 loop spans 15 amino acids. This chain's CDR3 is CASSVLAGGRDTQYF. The DNA of the CDR3 is TGTGCCAGCAGTGTGTTAGCGGGGGGGAGAGATACGCAGTATTTT. The full variable domain, completed using reference TRBV7-8 and TRBJ2-3, is GAGVSQSPRYKVAKRGQDVALRCDPISGHVSLFWYQQALGQGPEFLTYFQNEAQLDKSGLPSDRFFAERPEGSVSTLKIQRTQQEDSAVYLCASSVLAGGRDTQYFGPGTRLTVL.

The J gene is TRBJ2-3, the V gene TRBV2; TRBD2 matches 10 bases. Per germline, CDR1 SNHLY and CDR2 FYNNEI. V lost 6 bases and J lost 3; bases outside the gene matches: 9. The CDR3 contains 16 residues. The CDR3 DNA reads TGTGCCAGCAGAGCTCTAGCGGGGGTTCTTACAGATACGCAGTATTTT. It yields the protein CASRALAGVLTDTQYF.

The chain joins TRBV19 to TRBJ2-4, with D unclear. V lost 2 bases and J lost 0, with 2 bases in between. Germline CDR1 is LNHDA and CDR2 is SQIVND (reference sequence). The CDR3 spans 13 residues. The DNA for the CDR3 is TGTGCCAGTAGTATACAAGCCAAAAACATTCAGTACTTC. It translates to CASSIQAKNIQYF.

The chain has TRBV9 and TRBJ1-1; D uncertain. Germline V gene sequence: CDR1 SGDLS, CDR2 YYNGEE. This CDR3 has 18 residues. The V and J ends lost 3 bases and 4 bases respectively, with 25 bases between them. CDR3 in DNA: TGTGCCAGCAGCGCCGGGTCGGGGTATGGGATGATGGGCACTGAAGCTTTCTTT. Translating gives CASSAGSGYGMMGTEAFF.

J is TRBJ2-7 and V is TRBV7-2, with TRBD2 identical over 11 bases. Unmatched junction bases numbered 10, after V lost 2 bases and J lost 7 bases. Germline assignment: CDR1 SGHTA and CDR2 FQGNSA. The CDR3 runs to 16 residues. The CDR3 spells CASSLSLAGGPGEQYF. DNA for the CDR3: TGTGCCAGCAGCTTATCATTAGCGGGGGGGCCCGGGGAGCAGTACTTC.

The chain joins TRBV5-1 to TRBJ2-3; possibly TRBD2 for D (6 bases). Looked up from germline, CDR1 is SGHRS and CDR2 is YFSETQ. The germline V and J ends were trimmed by 6 bases and 2 bases, with 16 bases remaining between them. The CDR3 runs 15 residues. CDR3 sequence reads: CASNPRGGDTDTQYF. CDR3 DNA: TGCGCCAGCAACCCCCGAGGAGGGGACACAGATACGCAGTATTTT.

The CDR3 DNA is TGTGCCTCACAGCTCCAAGACAGGGTTACAGCAGTAGGAAACACCATATATTTT. Amino acid sequence: CASQLQDRVTAVGNTIYF. The chain links TRBV10-3 to TRBJ1-3; TRBD1 matches at 7 bases. Germline CDR1 and CDR2: ENHRY and SYGVKD. The CDR3 is 18 residues long. The V and J ends lost 11 bases and 4 bases, in that order; junction bases with no gene match: 23.

The chain is built from TRBV29-1 and TRBJ1-1; 10 bases are shared with TRBD1. Germline CDR1 is SQVTM and CDR2 is ANQGSEA. CDR3 length: 12 residues. Unmatched junction bases numbered 2, after V lost 5 bases and J lost 5 bases. CDR3 bases: TGCAGCGTTTCGGACAGGGGGACTGAAGCTTTCTTT. This encodes CSVSDRGTEAFF.

This chain joins TRBV19 and TRBJ1-5; TRBD1 might be the D (6 bases). The V gene's germline CDR1 is LNHDA and CDR2 SQIVND (reference sequence). The CDR3 loop spans 17 amino acids. Trimming cost V 1 base and J 5 bases, with 18 bases left between them. DNA of the CDR3: TGTGCCAGTAGTATAGGCCCAGGGAGAGGGGGATATCAGCCCCAGCATTTT. Protein: CASSIGPGRGGYQPQHF.

This chain links TRBV29-1 with TRBJ1-2; no definite D call. In germline, CDR1 is SQVTM, CDR2 ANQGSEA. CDR3 size: 11 residues. V dropped 6 bases and J dropped 5 bases, with 10 bases sitting between them. CDR3 in DNA: TGCAGCGTCAGGCCGGCTTATGGCTACACCTTC. Its protein is CSVRPAYGYTF.

This chain uses TRBV4-2 with TRBJ2-7, with 7 bases fitting TRBD2. With 9 bases clipped from V and 0 bases from J, the junction kept 8 bases outside the gene matches. The CDR3 consists of 14 residues. Germline lookup yields CDR1 LGHNA and CDR2 YNFKEQ. In nucleotides, the CDR3 is TGTGCCAGTGGGGTCGGGGGGACCTCCTACGAGCAGTACTTC. Translating it yields CASGVGGTSYEQYF.

The rearrangement uses TRBV7-3 and TRBJ2-3, with a weak D call TRBD2 (5 bases). The V gene lost 1 base and the J gene lost 3 bases, with 8 bases spanning the gap. This CDR3 spans 14 amino acids. The germline V gene has CDR1 SGHTA and CDR2 FQGTGA. The CDR3 DNA reads TGTGCCAGCAGCTTAAGTCTAGCAACAGATACGCAGTATTTT. Residues: CASSLSLATDTQYF.